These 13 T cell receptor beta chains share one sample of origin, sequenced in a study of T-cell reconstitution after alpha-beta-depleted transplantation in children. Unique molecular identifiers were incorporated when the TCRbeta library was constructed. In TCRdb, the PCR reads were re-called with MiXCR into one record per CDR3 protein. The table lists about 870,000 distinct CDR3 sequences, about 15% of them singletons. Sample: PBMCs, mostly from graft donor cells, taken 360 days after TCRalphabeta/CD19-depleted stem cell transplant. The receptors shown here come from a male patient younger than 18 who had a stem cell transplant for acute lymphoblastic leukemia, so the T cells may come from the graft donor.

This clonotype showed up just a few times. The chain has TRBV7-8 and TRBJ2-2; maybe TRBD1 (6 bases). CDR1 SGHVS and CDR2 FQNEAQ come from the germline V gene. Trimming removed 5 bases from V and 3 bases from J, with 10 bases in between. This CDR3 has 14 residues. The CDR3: CASSHRDHTGELFF. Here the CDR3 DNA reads TGTGCCAGCAGCCACAGGGATCACACCGGGGAGCTGTTTTTT.

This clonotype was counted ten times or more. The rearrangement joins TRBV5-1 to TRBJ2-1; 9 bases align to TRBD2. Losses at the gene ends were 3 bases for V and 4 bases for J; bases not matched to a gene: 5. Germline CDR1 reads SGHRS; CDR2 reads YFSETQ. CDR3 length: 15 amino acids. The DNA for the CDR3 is TGCGCCAGCAGCTGGCGACTAGCGGCATACAATGAGCAGTTCTTC. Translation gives CASSWRLAAYNEQFF.

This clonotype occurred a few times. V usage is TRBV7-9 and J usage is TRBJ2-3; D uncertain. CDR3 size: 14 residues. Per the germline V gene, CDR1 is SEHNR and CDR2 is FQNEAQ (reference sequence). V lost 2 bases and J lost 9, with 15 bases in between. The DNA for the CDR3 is TGTGCCAGCAGCTTATTGTTGTTGGGAATCACGCAGTATTTT. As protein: CASSLLLLGITQYF. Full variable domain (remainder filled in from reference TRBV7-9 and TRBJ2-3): DTGVSQNPRHKITKRGQNVTFRCDPISEHNRLYWYRQTLGQGPEFLTYFQNEAQLEKSRLLSDRFSAERPKGSFSTLEIQRTEQGDSAMYLCASSLLLLGITQYFGPGTRLTVL.

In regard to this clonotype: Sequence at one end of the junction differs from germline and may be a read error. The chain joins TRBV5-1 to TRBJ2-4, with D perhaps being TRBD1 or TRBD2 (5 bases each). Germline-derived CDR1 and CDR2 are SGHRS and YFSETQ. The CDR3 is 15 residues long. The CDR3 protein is CASSLAEGSKNIHYF. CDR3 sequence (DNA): TGCGCCAGCAGCTTGGCCGAGGGGTCCAAAAACATTCACTACTTC.

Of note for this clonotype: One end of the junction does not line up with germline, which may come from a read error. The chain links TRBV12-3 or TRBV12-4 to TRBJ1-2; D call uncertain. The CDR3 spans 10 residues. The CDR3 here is CASSSAEVAF. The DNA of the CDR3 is TGTGCCAGCAGTTCAGCCGAGGTAGCCTTC.

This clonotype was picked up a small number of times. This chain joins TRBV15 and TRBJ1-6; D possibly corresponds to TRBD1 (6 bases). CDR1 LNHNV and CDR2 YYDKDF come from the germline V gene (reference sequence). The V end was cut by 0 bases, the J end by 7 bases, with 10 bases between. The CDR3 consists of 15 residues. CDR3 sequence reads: CATSRDGQGNSPLHF. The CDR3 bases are TGTGCCACCAGCAGAGATGGGCAGGGGAATTCACCCCTCCACTTT.

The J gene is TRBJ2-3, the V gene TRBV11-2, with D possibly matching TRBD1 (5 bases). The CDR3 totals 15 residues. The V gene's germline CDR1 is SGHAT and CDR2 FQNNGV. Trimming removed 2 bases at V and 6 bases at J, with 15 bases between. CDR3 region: CASSLQQVVSDTQYF. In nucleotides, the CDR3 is TGTGCCAGCAGCTTACAACAGGTTGTATCCGATACGCAGTATTTT.

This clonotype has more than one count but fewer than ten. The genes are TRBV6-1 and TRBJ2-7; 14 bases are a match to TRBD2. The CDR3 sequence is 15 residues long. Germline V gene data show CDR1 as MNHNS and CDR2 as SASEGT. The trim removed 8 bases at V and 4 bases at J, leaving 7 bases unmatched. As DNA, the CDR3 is TGTGCCAGCGTAGAAGGACTAGCGGGAGGTTACGAGCAGTACTTC. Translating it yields CASVEGLAGGYEQYF.

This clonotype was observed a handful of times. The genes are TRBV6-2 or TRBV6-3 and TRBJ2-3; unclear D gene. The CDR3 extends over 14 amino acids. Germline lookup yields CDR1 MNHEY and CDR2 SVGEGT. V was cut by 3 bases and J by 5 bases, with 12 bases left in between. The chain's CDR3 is CASSYRYLGDTQYF. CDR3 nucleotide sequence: TGTGCCAGCAGTTATCGATATTTGGGAGATACGCAGTATTTT.

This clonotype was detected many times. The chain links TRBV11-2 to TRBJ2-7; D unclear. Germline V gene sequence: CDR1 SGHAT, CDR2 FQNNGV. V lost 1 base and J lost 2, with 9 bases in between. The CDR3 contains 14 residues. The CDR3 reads CASSLVETPYEQYF. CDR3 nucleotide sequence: TGTGCCAGCAGCTTAGTCGAGACCCCCTACGAGCAGTACTTC.

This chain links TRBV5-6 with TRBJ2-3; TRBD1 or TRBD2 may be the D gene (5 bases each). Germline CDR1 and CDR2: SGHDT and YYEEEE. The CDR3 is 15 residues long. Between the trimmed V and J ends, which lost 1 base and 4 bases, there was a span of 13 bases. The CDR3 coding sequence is TGTGCCAGCAGCTTGAATGGGGGAGTGTCAGATACGCAGTATTTT. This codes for CASSLNGGVSDTQYF.

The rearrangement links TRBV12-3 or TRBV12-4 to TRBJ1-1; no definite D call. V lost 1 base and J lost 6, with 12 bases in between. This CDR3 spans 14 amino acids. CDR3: CASSLVVHTAEAFF. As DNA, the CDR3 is TGTGCCAGCAGTTTAGTAGTTCATACGGCTGAAGCTTTCTTT.

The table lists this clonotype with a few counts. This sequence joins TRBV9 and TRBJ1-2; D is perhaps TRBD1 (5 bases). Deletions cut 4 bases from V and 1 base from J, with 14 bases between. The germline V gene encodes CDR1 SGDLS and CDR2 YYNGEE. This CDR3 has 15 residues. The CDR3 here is CASSPQTELNYGYTF. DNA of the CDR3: TGTGCCAGCAGCCCGCAGACAGAACTTAACTATGGCTACACCTTC.